A selection of T cell receptor beta chains follows, all from one sample in a study of cytomegalovirus exposure and HLA in healthy donors. Measured with immunoSEQ multiplex PCR; TCRdb has only the in-frame clones, and not every one. The sample lists some 190,000 clones; 80% were seen once. Input material: PBMCs. The receptors derive from a woman aged 25 to 39 in good health and CMV-seronegative. The CDR3 runs from the conserved cysteine through the conserved F or W. The D gene is left open where the match is weak.

V	D	CDR3
TRBV6-1	-	CASSEARAGNTIYF
TRBV6-1	TRBD1	CASSEVSWDRKNTIYF
TRBV5-1	TRBD1	CASSPRQGANTEAFF
TRBV7-2	-	CASSLRQNWETQYF
TRBV5-5	-	CASSPGTLDLFF
TRBV6-5	-	CASSYSNGNPTPEAFF
TRBV30	-	CAWTPGASQFF
TRBV10-3	TRBD2	CAISTGTSMYEQFF
TRBV30	-	CAWRAGPEEVNTEAFF
TRBV5-6	TRBD1	CASSWDRGRSGYGYTF
TRBV25-1	-	CASRSTWTEKNSPLHF
TRBV7-9	TRBD1	CASSLARTGGYEQYF
TRBV19	-	CASGFDSPLHF
TRBV5-1	-	CASSVSGRARGSPQHF
TRBV25-1	-	CASSDPGGAKNEKLFF
TRBV19	-	CASSIRAGVSYEQYF
TRBV5-1	TRBD1	CASSRRPTGGVDEQFF
TRBV5-1	-	CASSFQGNYGYTF
TRBV4-3	TRBD1	CASSQETGGSYNEQFF
TRBV6-5	TRBD2	CASSFGLAGVLEQFF
TRBV4-3	-	CASSQDHYSSTGELFF
TRBV5-6	-	CASSLRRGYNSPLHF
TRBV10-1	-	CASSGANTGELFF
TRBV7-3	-	CASSLTWGGRIEQFF
TRBV5-1	TRBD1	CASSSPRGLETGELFF
TRBV2	-	CASRPGNTGFSEQFF
TRBV18	TRBD1	CASSPVGQTYNSPLHF
TRBV2	-	CASRRGGLAEAFF
TRBV5-1	-	CASSSQGPNYGYTF
TRBV11-2	TRBD1	CASSLQGASGNTIYF
TRBV29-1	TRBD1	CSVEPRTGATNEKLFF
TRBV6-5	TRBD2	CASSRTRGDTQYF
TRBV7-9	-	CASSPDDGRKNNYGYTF
TRBV10-3	-	CAISEFDTEAFF
TRBV27	TRBD2	CASGVYSSGGPQYF
TRBV30	-	CAWTQYRIRYEQYF
TRBV9	-	CASSVEEYTEAFF
TRBV6-5	-	CASKRTVSRERYTF
TRBV30	-	CAWNMEASYEQYF
TRBV21-1	-	CASSKYRGMGGALGNQPQHF